Each of the 22 T cell receptor beta chains below was sequenced from the same sample in a study of blood T cell repertoires in COVID-19. Measured with immunoSEQ multiplex PCR; TCRdb has only the in-frame clones, and not every one. Among hundreds of thousands of clones listed, about four fifths were seen once. Sequencing used PBMCs or T cells enriched from blood (not recorded which). The receptors here all came from a woman aged 50 to 60 who had been exposed to COVID-19.

This chain links TRBV2 with TRBJ1-3; D uncertain. The V gene's germline CDR1 is SNHLY and CDR2 FYNNEI. There are 14 residues in the CDR3. Deletions cut 3 bases from V and 0 bases from J, with 6 bases between. CDR3 sequence (DNA): TGTGCCAGCAGTGACACGAGCTCTGGAAACACCATATATTTT. This encodes CASSDTSSGNTIYF.

The rearrangement uses TRBV4-3 and TRBJ2-7, with TRBD2 matching 9 bases. CDR3 size: 14 residues. V lost 10 bases to trimming and J lost 5 bases; unmatched junction nucleotides: 12. The germline V gene has CDR1 LGHNA and CDR2 YSLEER. CDR3 amino acids: CATIAGTSIDEQYF. The CDR3 region has the DNA TGCGCCACCATAGCAGGGACTAGCATCGACGAGCAGTACTTC.

This rearrangement joins TRBV15 to TRBJ1-1; TRBD1 is a possible D gene (6 bases). Trimming cost V 0 bases and J 6 bases, with 14 bases left between them. The CDR3 loop spans 15 amino acids. Germline V gene sequence: CDR1 LNHNV, CDR2 YYDKDF (reference sequence). The CDR3 region is CATSRDSGQFAEAFF. For the CDR3, the DNA is TGTGCCACCAGCAGAGATTCCGGACAGTTCGCTGAAGCTTTCTTT.

The chain joins TRBV9 to TRBJ1-1; D possibly corresponds to TRBD1 (6 bases). This CDR3 is 15 amino acids long. V was clipped by 0 bases and J by 11 bases, with 20 bases between them. Germline V gives CDR1 SGDLS, CDR2 YYNGEE. The CDR3 here is CASSVERGSIPWAFF. The CDR3 DNA reads TGTGCCAGCAGCGTAGAGAGGGGGAGCATCCCGTGGGCTTTCTTT.

This rearrangement joins TRBV5-6 to TRBJ2-5; 11 bases agree with TRBD2. CDR1 and CDR2 from the germline V gene are SGHDT and YYEEEE. This CDR3 contains 15 residues. J was trimmed by 3 bases and V by 4 bases; bases with no gene match: 5. The CDR3 DNA sequence: TGTGCCAGCAGCAGAAAGACTAGCGGGGAAGAGACCCAGTACTTC. Protein product: CASSRKTSGEETQYF. Full variable domain (rest looked up from reference TRBV5-6 and TRBJ2-5): DAGVTQSPTHLIKTRGQQVTLRCSPKSGHDTVSWYQQALGQGPQFIFQYYEEEERQRGNFPDRFSGHQFPNYSSELNVNALLLGDSALYLCASSRKTSGEETQYFGPGTRLLVL.

The chain uses TRBV27 and TRBJ1-4; TRBD1 matches at 7 bases. The CDR3 is 14 residues long. Per germline, CDR1 MNHEY and CDR2 SMNVEV (reference sequence). Trimming cost V 5 bases and J 6 bases; bases outside gene matches: 6. The CDR3 DNA sequence: TGTGCCAGCAGTCCAAGACAGGGAGATGAAAAACTGTTTTTT. This encodes CASSPRQGDEKLFF.

The CDR3 bases are TGTGCCAGCAGCCAACTACTAGCCCATACGCAGTATTTT. Encoded protein: CASSQLLAHTQYF. The J gene is TRBJ2-3, the V gene TRBV3-1 (or the pseudogene TRBV3-2), with a weak D call TRBD2 (6 bases). The CDR3 length is 13 residues. Germline values: CDR1 LGHDT, CDR2 YNNKEL (reference sequence). Trimming stripped 2 bases from V and 7 bases from J, with 10 bases between.

The chain employs TRBV5-1 and TRBJ2-1; no firm D call. V was pared by 5 bases and J by 5 bases, with 11 bases between. The germline V gene encodes CDR1 SGHRS and CDR2 YFSETQ. This CDR3 contains 13 residues. The CDR3 sequence: CASREPQNNEQFF. CDR3 sequence (DNA): TGCGCCAGCAGGGAGCCGCAGAACAATGAGCAGTTCTTC. The whole variable domain, filled in from reference TRBV5-1 and TRBJ2-1, reads KAGVTQTPRYLIKTRGQQVTLSCSPISGHRSVSWYQQTPGQGLQFLFEYFSETQRNKGNFPGRFSGRQFSNSRSEMNVSTLELGDSALYLCASREPQNNEQFFGPGTRLTVL.

In this sample, this clone turned up once. V gene TRBV5-4 combines with J gene TRBJ2-3, with TRBD2 matching over 9 bases. CDR3 length equals 15 residues. Unmatched junction bases numbered 8, after V lost 4 bases and J lost 5 bases. Germline V gene data show CDR1 as SGHNT and CDR2 as YYREEE (reference sequence). The CDR3, as DNA: TGTGCCAGCAGCCCTTCCCTAGCGGGGAAAGATACGCAGTATTTT. Protein sequence: CASSPSLAGKDTQYF.

This rearrangement joins TRBV5-8 to TRBJ1-2; 7 positions agree with TRBD1. The germline CDR1 and CDR2 sequences are SGHTS and YDEGEE. V lost 4 bases and J lost 12; bases outside the gene matches: 6. This CDR3 region has 11 residues. CDR3 in DNA: TGTGCCAGCAGCCCGGACAGGTCCCACACCTTC. Its protein product is CASSPDRSHTF. The entire variable domain, with the rest obtained from reference TRBV5-8 and TRBJ1-2, is as follows: EAGVTQSPTHLIKTRGQQATLRCSPISGHTSVYWYQQALGLGLQFLLWYDEGEERNRGNFPPRFSGRQFPNYSSELNVNALELEDSALYLCASSPDRSHTFGSGTRLTVV.

V and J are TRBV5-4 and TRBJ2-5; TRBD2 aligns across 9 bases. The V gene end was trimmed by 2 bases and the J gene end by 5 bases; junction bases not matched to a gene: 4. This CDR3 has 14 residues. CDR1 is SGHNT and CDR2 is YYREEE in the germline V gene (reference sequence). The CDR3 nucleotides read TGTGCCAGCAGCTTAAGGGCGGGGGGGGAGACCCAGTACTTC. Protein product: CASSLRAGGETQYF.

The rearrangement uses TRBV2 and TRBJ1-2; D is possibly TRBD1 (6 bases). Trimming took off 4 bases at V and 3 bases at J, with 12 bases between the two ends. Germline V gene data show CDR1 as SNHLY and CDR2 as FYNNEI. The CDR3 is 14 residues long. The CDR3 loop reads CASSVTKGDYGYTF. The CDR3 DNA sequence: TGTGCCAGCAGTGTGACCAAGGGGGACTATGGCTACACCTTC.

This rearrangement joins TRBV28 to TRBJ1-4; D may be TRBD1 (5 bases). This CDR3 has 15 residues. Between the trimmed V and J ends, which lost 1 base and 6 bases, there was a span of 12 bases. CDR1 is MDHEN, CDR2 SYDVKM, per germline. The CDR3 region has the DNA TGTGCCAGCAGTTTATCAGGGTCTGAGGATGAAAAACTGTTTTTT. Its translation is CASSLSGSEDEKLFF.

V usage is TRBV12-3 or TRBV12-4 and J usage is TRBJ1-1, with 7 bases identical to TRBD1. The J segment lost 9 bases and the V segment lost 6 bases, leaving 10 bases of the junction unmatched. The CDR3 contains 13 residues. DNA of the CDR3: TGTGCCAGCAGAACCGGGACAGCATGGCAAGCTTTCTTT. Protein: CASRTGTAWQAFF.

V usage is TRBV25-1 and J usage is TRBJ1-1; no clear D gene. CDR3 size: 14 residues. The germline V gene has CDR1 MGHDK and CDR2 SYGVNS. V lost 2 bases, J lost 5 bases, and 12 bases lay in between. For the CDR3, the DNA is TGTGCCAGCAGTGAAAGTGGAGACCTGACTGAAGCTTTCTTT. Encoded protein: CASSESGDLTEAFF. The full variable domain, with the rest looked up from reference TRBV25-1 and TRBJ1-1, is EADIYQTPRYLVIGTGKKITLECSQTMGHDKMYWYQQDPGMELHLIHYSYGVNSTEKGDLSSESTVSRIRTEHFPLTLESARPSHTSQYLCASSESGDLTEAFFGQGTRLTVV.

The genes are TRBV19 and TRBJ1-2; 9 bases match TRBD1. Germline V lookup: CDR1 LNHDA, CDR2 SQIVND (reference sequence). This CDR3 spans 12 amino acids. V gave up 4 bases and J gave up 7 bases; unmatched junction bases: 1. The CDR3 DNA is TGTGCCAGTAGTAGGGACAGGGTTGGCTACACCTTC. Protein: CASSRDRVGYTF.

In this sample, this clone turned up a few times. The J gene is TRBJ1-1, the V gene TRBV10-1, with D tentatively TRBD1 (5 bases). Per germline, CDR1 WNHNN and CDR2 SYGVQD (reference sequence). CDR3 length: 14 amino acids. The V end lost 6 bases, the J end lost 4 bases, and 15 bases lay between the germline ends. This CDR3 is CASSVTAGGTEAFF. In DNA, the CDR3 is TGCGCCAGCAGCGTAACAGCCGGGGGCACTGAAGCTTTCTTT.

Remarks on this clone: Other DNA sequences in this specimen translate into the identical CDR3. V usage is TRBV10-2 and J usage is TRBJ1-2; 7 bases align to TRBD1. CDR1 is WSHSY, CDR2 SAAADI, per germline. The V gene end was trimmed by 3 bases and the J gene end by 4 bases; junction bases not matched to a gene: 8. This CDR3 has 15 amino acids. Here the CDR3 DNA reads TGCGCCAGCAGTGAATCCACGGACAGGCCCTATGGCTACACCTTC. Translated: CASSESTDRPYGYTF.

The CDR3 bases are TGTGCCAGCAGCCCCCCTGGCAGGAGGACCGTCAACTATGGCTACACCTTC. As protein: CASSPPGRRTVNYGYTF. The chain is built from TRBV28 and TRBJ1-2; unclear D gene. CDR1 is MDHEN and CDR2 is SYDVKM in the germline V gene. The ends were cut back, 6 bases at V and 2 bases at J, with 22 bases in the middle. The CDR3 extends over 17 amino acids.

This chain links TRBV18 with TRBJ2-1, with 10 bases matching TRBD2. This CDR3 has 14 residues. Trimming removed 8 bases from V and 7 bases from J; junction bases left unmatched: 8. Germline V lookup: CDR1 KGHSH, CDR2 LQKENI. The CDR3 DNA reads TGTGCCAGCCTCCTAGCGGGGGCGGGGAATGAGCAGTTCTTC. The encoded protein is CASLLAGAGNEQFF.

This clone was detected only a few times. The chain employs TRBV11-2 and TRBJ2-5; D is undetermined. This CDR3 is 14 amino acids long. V lost 3 bases, J lost 2 bases, and 10 bases lay in between. Germline-derived CDR1 and CDR2 are SGHAT and FQNNGV. The DNA of the CDR3 is TGTGCCAGCAGCTTGACGCGGAATCAAGAGACCCAGTACTTC. Its translation: CASSLTRNQETQYF. Together with reference TRBV11-2 and TRBJ2-5, the CDR3 gives the full variable domain: EAGVAQSPRYKIIEKRQSVAFWCNPISGHATLYWYQQILGQGPKLLIQFQNNGVVDDSQLPKDRFSAERLKGVDSTLKIQPAKLEDSAVYLCASSLTRNQETQYFGPGTRLLVL.

The V call is TRBV7-8, the J call TRBJ2-3; possibly TRBD1 for D (6 bases). CDR3 length: 15 residues. The germline V and J ends were trimmed by 3 bases and 3 bases, with 13 bases remaining between them. Germline CDR1 reads SGHVS; CDR2 reads FQNEAQ. CDR3 sequence: CASSLFRGWTDTQYF. In DNA, the CDR3 is TGTGCCAGCAGCTTGTTCAGGGGATGGACAGATACGCAGTATTTT.